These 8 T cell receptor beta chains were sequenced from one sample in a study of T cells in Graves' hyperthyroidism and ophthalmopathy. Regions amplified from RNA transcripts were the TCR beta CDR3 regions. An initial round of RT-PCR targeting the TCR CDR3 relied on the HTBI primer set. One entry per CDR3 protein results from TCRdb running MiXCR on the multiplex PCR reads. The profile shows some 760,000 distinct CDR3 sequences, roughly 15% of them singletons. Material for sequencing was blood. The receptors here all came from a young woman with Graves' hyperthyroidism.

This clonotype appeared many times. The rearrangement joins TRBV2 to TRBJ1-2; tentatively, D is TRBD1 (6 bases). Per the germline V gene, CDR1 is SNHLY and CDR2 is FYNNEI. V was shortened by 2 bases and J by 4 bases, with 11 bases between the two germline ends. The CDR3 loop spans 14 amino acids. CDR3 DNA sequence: TGTGCCAGCAGTGAAATAGGGGGAGGCTATGGCTACACCTTC. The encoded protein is CASSEIGGGYGYTF.

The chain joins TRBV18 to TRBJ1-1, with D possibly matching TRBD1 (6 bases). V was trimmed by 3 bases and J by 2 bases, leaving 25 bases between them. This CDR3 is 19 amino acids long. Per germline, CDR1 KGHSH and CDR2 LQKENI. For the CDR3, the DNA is TGTGCCAGCTCACCGTCTTACAGGGACCCGGGGAAAAACAACACTGAAGCTTTCTTT. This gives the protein CASSPSYRDPGKNNTEAFF.

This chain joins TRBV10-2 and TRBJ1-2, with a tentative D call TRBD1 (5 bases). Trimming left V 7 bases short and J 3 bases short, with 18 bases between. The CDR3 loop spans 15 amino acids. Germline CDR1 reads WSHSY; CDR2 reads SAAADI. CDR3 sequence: CASNDGGDPYYGYTF. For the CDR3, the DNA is TGCGCCAGCAATGACGGAGGGGATCCCTACTATGGCTACACCTTC.

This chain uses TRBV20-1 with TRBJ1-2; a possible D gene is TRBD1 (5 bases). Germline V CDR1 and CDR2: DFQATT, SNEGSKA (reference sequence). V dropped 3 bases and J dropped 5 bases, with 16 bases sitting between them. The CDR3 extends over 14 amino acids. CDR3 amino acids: CSASSRDFHYGYTF. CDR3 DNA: TGCAGTGCTAGTAGTAGGGACTTCCATTATGGCTACACCTTC.

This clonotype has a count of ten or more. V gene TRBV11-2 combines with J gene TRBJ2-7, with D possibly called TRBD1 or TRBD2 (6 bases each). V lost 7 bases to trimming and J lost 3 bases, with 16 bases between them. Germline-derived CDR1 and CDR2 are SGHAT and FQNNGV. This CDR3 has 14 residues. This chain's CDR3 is CASTYGGLFYEQYF. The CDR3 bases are TGTGCCAGCACCTATGGGGGGCTCTTCTACGAGCAGTACTTC.

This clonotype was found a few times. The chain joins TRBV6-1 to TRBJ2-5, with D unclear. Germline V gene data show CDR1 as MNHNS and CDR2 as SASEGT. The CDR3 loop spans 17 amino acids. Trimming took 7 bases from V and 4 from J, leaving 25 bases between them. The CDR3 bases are TGTGCCAGCACCGCTGGGTCCCCCGGTATATTTTCAGAGACCCAGTACTTC. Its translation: CASTAGSPGIFSETQYF.

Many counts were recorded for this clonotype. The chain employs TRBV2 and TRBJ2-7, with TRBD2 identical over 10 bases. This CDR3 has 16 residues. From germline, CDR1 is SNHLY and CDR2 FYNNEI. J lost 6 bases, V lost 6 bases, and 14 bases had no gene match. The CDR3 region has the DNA TGTGCCAGCAGGAGGGACGCGGCTAGCGGGAGTAGCGAGCAGTACTTC. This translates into CASRRDAASGSSEQYF.

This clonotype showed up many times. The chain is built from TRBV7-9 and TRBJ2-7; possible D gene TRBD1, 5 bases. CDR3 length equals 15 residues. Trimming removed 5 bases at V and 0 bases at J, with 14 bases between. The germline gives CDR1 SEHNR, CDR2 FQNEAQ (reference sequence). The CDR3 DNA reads TGTGCCAGCAGCGCGTCAGGGTCCATCTCCTACGAGCAGTACTTC. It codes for CASSASGSISYEQYF.